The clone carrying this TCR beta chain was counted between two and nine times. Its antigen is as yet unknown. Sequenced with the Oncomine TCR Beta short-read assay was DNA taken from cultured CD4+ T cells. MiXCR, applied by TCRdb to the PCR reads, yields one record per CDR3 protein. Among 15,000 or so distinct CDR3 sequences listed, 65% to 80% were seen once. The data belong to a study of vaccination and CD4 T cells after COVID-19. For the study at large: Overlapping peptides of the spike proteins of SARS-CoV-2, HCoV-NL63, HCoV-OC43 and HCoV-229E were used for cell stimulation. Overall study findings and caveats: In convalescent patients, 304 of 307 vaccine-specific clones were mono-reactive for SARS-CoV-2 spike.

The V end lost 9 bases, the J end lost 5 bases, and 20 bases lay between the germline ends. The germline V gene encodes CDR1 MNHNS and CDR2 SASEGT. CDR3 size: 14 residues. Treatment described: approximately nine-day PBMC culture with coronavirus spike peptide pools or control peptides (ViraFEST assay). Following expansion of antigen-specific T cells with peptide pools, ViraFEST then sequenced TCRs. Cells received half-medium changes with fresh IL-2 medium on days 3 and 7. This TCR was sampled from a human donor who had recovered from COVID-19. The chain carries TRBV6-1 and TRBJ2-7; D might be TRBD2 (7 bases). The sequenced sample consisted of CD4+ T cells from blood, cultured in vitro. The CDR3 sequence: CASSRGAYTDEQYF. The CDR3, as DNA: TGTGCCAGTAGCCGGGGGGCCTATACCGACGAGCAGTACTTC.